The sequence of this T cell receptor (beta chain) was determined in a study of T-cell reconstitution after alpha-beta-depleted transplantation in children (dated by TCRdb to between 2015 and 2016). With regard to the full study: Using TCR repertoire profiling, the study followed T-cell immune reconstitution in a quantitative way in children after TCRalphabeta/CD19-depleted allogeneic hematopoietic cell transplantation.

CDR1 and CDR2 are read off the germline V gene as SQVTM and ANQGSEA. V lost 7 bases and J lost 8 bases; the stretch between them is 15 bases long. There are 12 amino acids in the CDR3, from cysteine to phenylalanine inclusive. Kept here is only the CDR3 DNA, which spans 36 bases and is read in frame from base 1. Libraries were constructed by PCR. Sequencing took place on an Illumina HiSeq 2500. TCR library preparation used molecular barcoding, with unique molecular identifiers applied to normalize quantification of the TCRbeta repertoire. TCRdb reran the public reads through fastp at Q25 and MiXCR, keeping productive beta chains. Entries are consolidated by CDR3 protein sequence, retaining the most common genes and DNA. The sample profile shows 450,000 to 500,000 distinct CDR3 sequences; approximately 12% of them were found once. The ten largest clones add up to over 5.5% of the sample. In the case of this clonotype: Its antigen is unknown. Base qualities are not recorded, but no much larger clone differs from it by a single base.

The sequence links TRBV29-1 to TRBJ2-1; confidence is insufficient to name the D gene. The origin of this receptor is a human donor who donated a stem cell graft to a child with combined immunodeficiency. The sequenced sample was PBMCs from the stem cell graft donor, obtained from the stem cell graft. Here the CDR3 is given as CSGQAAPDEQFF. The DNA is as follows: TGCAGCGGACAAGCTGCCCCAGATGAGCAGTTCTTC.